Sequencing of this T cell receptor beta chain was carried out in a study of CD8+ T cells in alopecia areata. Overall study context: In an open-label trial, patients got 5 to 10 mg tofacitinib twice daily.

The treatment denotes: oral pan-JAK inhibitor, 5-10 mg twice daily. Study-wide results and caveats: Although TCR sharing was seen in mice, sharing across patients was less clear, possibly for HLA-related reasons.

Extracted RNA was reverse transcribed, and the resulting cDNA served as sequencing template. Clones were read by immunoSEQ multiplex PCR, and TCRdb kept only the in-frame ones, dropping some. Among about 200,000 clones listed, roughly 60% were seen once. Germline V gives CDR1 SGHTS, CDR2 YDEGEE. Trimming pared 2 bases from V and 7 bases from J, leaving 13 bases between. The CDR3 is 14 amino acids. Many counts were recorded for this clone. The antigen remains unidentified. The sample in question was CD4+ T cells sorted from blood, obtained at week 24, from a patient treated with tofacitinib. This TCR was sampled from a human donor with alopecia areata. The J gene is TRBJ1-5, the V gene TRBV5-8; D perhaps matches TRBD1 (5 bases). The CDR3 nucleotides are TGTGCCAGCAGCTTTAGAACAGGTCGGCAGCCCCAGCATTTT. Its translation: CASSFRTGRQPQHF.